This T cell receptor beta chain came from a study of T cell responses to AZD1222 COVID-19 vaccine. At the level of the study: Pooling was applied to second doses at about 4 or about 12 weeks. Findings of the study overall: Among the donors, most were white British and more were female, and clonal diversity was possibly underestimated.

V dropped 5 bases and J dropped 5; count of bases not matched to a gene: 15. Germline CDR1 MDHEN, CDR2 SYDVKM. The CDR3 runs 17 residues. As concerns this clone: Its target is not known.

The table came from immunoSEQ multiplex PCR; TCRdb's copy has only in-frame clones and leaves some out. This sample carries some 100,000 clones, more than 75% of them seen once, and the ten largest clones take 3% to 3.5%. The sample was peripheral blood, taken on day 0 of AZD1222 vaccination. This sequence originates from an adult in good health. The chain joins TRBV28 to TRBJ2-7; TRBD1 aligns across 10 bases. CDR3 nucleotides: TGTGCCAGCAGTGCCCGCGGGACAGGGGTTTCCATTGACGAGCAGTACTTC. It translates to CASSARGTGVSIDEQYF.